The source of this T cell receptor (beta chain) is a study of T cells in localized non-small cell lung cancer. Study conclusions and caveats: Sequencing was limited to one tumor region, leaving the possibility of heterogeneity open. In the blood, greater T cell density corresponded to longer overall survival. A median approximately 61 of the top 100 tumor clones appeared in adjacent lung. The highest T cell clonality was in uninvolved adjacent lung, above tumor.

The repertoire was sequenced with immunoSEQ multiplex PCR; TCRdb's copy has only in-frame clones and lacks some. The sample includes 30,000 to 35,000 clones, about 89% of them seen just once. The CDR3 loop spans 15 amino acids. The V gene's germline CDR1 is MNHNS and CDR2 SASEGT. V was pared by 0 bases and J by 2 bases, with 1 base of the junction left unmatched. About this clone itself: Its antigen is unidentified.

The clonotype comes from an older female donor with stage I lung adenocarcinoma. V usage is TRBV6-1 and J usage is TRBJ1-2, with 9 nucleotides matching TRBD1. This material consisted of peripheral blood, taken before any cancer treatment. The CDR3 region is CASSEAGTGNYGYTF. The CDR3 region has the DNA TGTGCCAGCAGTGAAGCAGGGACAGGGAACTATGGCTACACCTTC.